These 20 T cell receptor beta chains originate from one sample sequenced in a study of shared clonotypes between healthy human individuals. Repertoires were generated with immunoSEQ multiplex PCR, while TCRdb's copy carries only in-frame clones and drops some. The sample has about 1 million clones, approximately 76% seen once. Sequenced: memory CD4+ T cells sorted from blood. Documented subset: CD45RA-negative fraction. The receptors here all came from a young man in good health.

With regard to this clone: Distinct nucleotide sequences in the sample also encode this CDR3. V gene TRBV11-2 combines with J gene TRBJ2-7, with 10 nucleotides matching TRBD2. V was clipped by 0 bases and J by 2 bases; unmatched bases: 1. CDR1 is SGHAT and CDR2 is FQNNGV in the germline V gene. This CDR3 is 15 amino acids long. In nucleotides, the CDR3 is TGTGCCAGCAGCTTAGAACTAGCGGGAACCTACGAGCAGTACTTC. This encodes CASSLELAGTYEQYF.

Remarks on this clone: This sample includes further DNA sequences coding for the same CDR3. This chain joins TRBV7-2 and TRBJ2-1; TRBD2 matches at 7 bases. The CDR3 length is 15 residues. Germline lookup yields CDR1 SGHTA and CDR2 FQGNSA. J lost 5 bases, V lost 1 base, and 5 bases had no gene match. This CDR3 reads CASSLDRGSHNEQFF. The CDR3 DNA is TGTGCCAGCAGCTTAGACCGCGGGAGCCACAATGAGCAGTTCTTC.

This clone was seen a few times. The chain combines TRBV14 with TRBJ1-6, with 9 nucleotides matching TRBD1. Germline V gives CDR1 SGHDN, CDR2 FVKESK. This CDR3 spans 14 amino acids. J gave up 7 bases and V 4 bases, and 2 bases lay outside the gene matches. CDR3 protein: CASSLGQGNSPLHF. As DNA, the CDR3 is TGTGCCAGCAGCCTCGGACAGGGGAATTCACCCCTCCACTTT.

V gene TRBV7-9 combines with J gene TRBJ2-7; unclear D gene. The CDR3 spans 14 residues. V was pared by 0 bases and J by 2 bases, with 8 bases between. Germline V gene lookup returns CDR1 SEHNR and CDR2 FQNEAQ (reference sequence). The CDR3 region is CASSLAATTYEQYF. The CDR3 region has the DNA TGTGCCAGCAGCTTAGCAGCCACCACCTACGAGCAGTACTTC. Based on the CDR3 plus reference TRBV7-9 and TRBJ2-7, the full variable domain is DTGVSQNPRHKITKRGQNVTFRCDPISEHNRLYWYRQTLGQGPEFLTYFQNEAQLEKSRLLSDRFSAERPKGSFSTLEIQRTEQGDSAMYLCASSLAATTYEQYFGPGTRLTVT.

V usage is TRBV6-4 and J usage is TRBJ2-7, with TRBD2 matching 12 bases. The germline gives CDR1 MRHNA, CDR2 SNTAGT. This CDR3 comprises 14 residues. Losses at the gene ends were 6 bases for V and 1 base for J; bases not matched to a gene: 1. CDR3 DNA sequence: TGTGCCAGCAGAGGACTAGCGGGATCCTACGAGCAGTACTTC. This encodes CASRGLAGSYEQYF.

This clone has a single count. The V gene is TRBV5-1, the J gene TRBJ2-5, with D possibly matching TRBD2 (5 bases). Trimming stripped 0 bases from V and 3 bases from J, with 6 bases between. Germline assignment: CDR1 SGHRS and CDR2 YFSETQ. This CDR3 is 13 amino acids long. The DNA of the CDR3 is TGCGCCAGCAGCTTGGGAGGGAAAGAGACCCAGTACTTC. Translating gives CASSLGGKETQYF. The variable domain in full, completed from reference TRBV5-1 and TRBJ2-5, reads KAGVTQTPRYLIKTRGQQVTLSCSPISGHRSVSWYQQTPGQGLQFLFEYFSETQRNKGNFPGRFSGRQFSNSRSEMNVSTLELGDSALYLCASSLGGKETQYFGPGTRLLVL.

In its sample, this clone was seen a few times. The CDR3 protein is CASSPRQSAAGELFF. The CDR3 DNA is TGCGCCAGCAGCCCCCGTCAGTCGGCGGCCGGGGAGCTGTTTTTT. This chain joins TRBV4-3 and TRBJ2-2; no reliable D call. The ends were cut back, 4 bases at V and 6 bases at J, with 15 bases in the middle. The CDR3 is 15 amino acids. Germline CDR1 reads LGHNA; CDR2 reads YSLEER.

The sample holds one count of this clone. The chain links TRBV28 to TRBJ1-4; TRBD1 aligns across 8 bases. Germline CDR1 MDHEN, CDR2 SYDVKM. This CDR3 is built from 14 residues. J gave up 4 bases and V 6 bases, and 4 bases lay outside the gene matches. The CDR3 sequence is CASSNGQGNEKLFF. CDR3 DNA: TGTGCCAGCAGCAATGGACAGGGTAATGAAAAACTGTTTTTT.

The chain recombines TRBV5-1 with TRBJ2-7; D is unresolved. The V end was cut by 4 bases, the J end by 0 bases, with 14 bases between. Germline-derived CDR1 and CDR2 are SGHRS and YFSETQ. The CDR3 is made up of 15 amino acids. DNA of the CDR3: TGCGCCAGCAGCCCGGGCGACCTCAGCTCCTACGAGCAGTACTTC. Amino acids: CASSPGDLSSYEQYF.

This clone was counted a single time. In DNA form, the CDR3 reads TGTGCCAGCAGTGAACCGGACACTGAAGCTTTCTTT. This translates into CASSEPDTEAFF. The chain recombines TRBV6-1 with TRBJ1-1; D remains unclear. This CDR3 spans 12 amino acids. CDR1 and CDR2 from the germline V gene are MNHNS and SASEGT. V dropped 2 bases and J dropped 3 bases, with 4 bases sitting between them.

The chain recombines TRBV6-5 with TRBJ2-2; perhaps D is TRBD1 or TRBD2 (5 bases each). V was cut by 6 bases and J by 7 bases, with 18 bases left in between. The V gene's germline CDR1 is MNHEY and CDR2 SVGAGI. The CDR3 is made up of 15 amino acids. CDR3 loop: CASRNPGRVNGELFF. CDR3 DNA sequence: TGTGCCAGCAGAAATCCGGGACGGGTGAACGGGGAGCTGTTTTTT.

The chain links TRBV27 to TRBJ2-1, with TRBD1 identical over 10 bases. Germline V gene data show CDR1 as MNHEY and CDR2 as SMNVEV (reference sequence). This CDR3 spans 14 amino acids. Unmatched junction bases numbered 14, after V lost 6 bases and J lost 15 bases. The CDR3 region has the DNA TGTGCCAGCAGAGGGGACAGGGGAAAAGGATTTTTGTTCTTC. The encoded protein is CASRGDRGKGFLFF.

This clone has only a few counts. The chain is built from TRBV5-5 and TRBJ1-1; D may be TRBD1 (6 bases). Germline CDR1 is SGHKS and CDR2 is YYEKEE (reference sequence). The CDR3 extends over 14 amino acids. Trimming took off 4 bases at V and 9 bases at J, with 19 bases between the two ends. CDR3 coding DNA: TGTGCCAGCAGCCCAGGGGAATCGGGGACAAAAGCTTTCTTT. Translation gives CASSPGESGTKAFF.

The chain's CDR3 is CASSYDGSIMAGELFF. CDR3 nucleotide sequence: TGTGCCAGCAGTTACGACGGTAGTATCATGGCCGGGGAGCTGTTTTTT. The chain couples TRBV6-5 to TRBJ2-2, with D unclear. The germline CDR1 and CDR2 sequences are MNHEY and SVGAGI. Trimming removed 2 bases from V and 6 bases from J, with 16 bases in between. The CDR3 totals 16 residues.

Worth noting for this clone: Other DNA sequences within the sample encode an identical CDR3. The chain uses TRBV27 and TRBJ2-2, with D perhaps TRBD2 (6 bases). This CDR3 contains 14 residues. Germline lookup yields CDR1 MNHEY and CDR2 SMNVEV (reference sequence). The germline V and J ends were trimmed by 6 bases and 1 base, with 9 bases remaining between them. The CDR3 DNA reads TGTGCCAGCAGAAGGAGGGAGAACACCGGGGAGCTGTTTTTT. This translates into CASRRRENTGELFF.

Points on this clone: Its ends do not fully match the called genes, so a read error is possible. The chain carries TRBV2 and TRBJ2-3; the D is unclear. This CDR3 spans 12 amino acids. Germline assignment: CDR1 SNHLY and CDR2 FYNNEI. CDR3 sequence reads: CASSGSTNTQYF. CDR3 sequence (DNA): TGTGCCAGCAGTGGGTCCACAAATACGCAGTATTTT.

This clone was picked up a small number of times. This sequence joins TRBV6-5 and TRBJ1-1; the match to TRBD1 covers 7 bases. CDR3 length: 12 amino acids. The trim removed 10 bases at V and 4 bases at J, leaving 6 bases unmatched. Germline CDR1 MNHEY, CDR2 SVGAGI. CDR3: CATNRGGTEAFF. The CDR3, as DNA: TGTGCCACTAACAGGGGAGGCACTGAAGCTTTCTTT.

The chain links TRBV30 to TRBJ2-7, with 10 bases that match TRBD1. This CDR3 contains 14 residues. The germline CDR1 and CDR2 sequences are GTSNPN and SVGIG (reference sequence). V dropped 5 bases and J dropped 2; count of bases not matched to a gene: 6. In DNA, the CDR3 is TGTGCCTGGCGTTGGGGGACAGGGGCCTACGAGCAGTACTTC. As protein: CAWRWGTGAYEQYF.

The chain recombines TRBV5-5 with TRBJ2-6, with D unresolved. In germline, CDR1 is SGHKS, CDR2 YYEKEE (reference sequence). The CDR3 has 16 residues. The V gene lost 0 bases and the J gene lost 4 bases, with 11 bases spanning the gap. CDR3 in DNA: TGTGCCAGCAGCTTGGGAGGACGTTCCGGGGCCAACGTCCTGACTTTC. It codes for CASSLGGRSGANVLTF.

This chain uses TRBV10-3 with TRBJ2-1; D possibly corresponds to TRBD2 (6 bases). V was cut by 4 bases and J by 6 bases, with 7 bases left in between. This CDR3 spans 12 amino acids. Germline V lookup: CDR1 ENHRY, CDR2 SYGVKD. The CDR3 reads CAISAGANEQFF. Here the CDR3 DNA reads TGTGCCATCAGTGCGGGAGCCAATGAGCAGTTCTTC.